The clone carrying this T cell receptor beta chain occurred a few times. Its cognate antigen is unknown. Via MiXCR, TCRdb re-called the reads, giving one row per CDR3 protein. The sample holds under 200,000 distinct CDR3 sequences, less than 25% seen once. This entry is derived from a study of T cell repertoires in cytomegalovirus infection. The overall study: It was the public TCR beta signatures that indicated both CMV infection and matching HLA type.

Sequencing used CD8+ T cells from cultured PBMCs, obtained from culture after CMV antigen stimulation. The sequence was collected from a human donor in good health (CMV status not recorded). Some clones in this sample may be carry-over from other donors' samples.

CDR3 coding DNA: TGTGCCAGCAGCAAATGGACAGGGGAAACGGAGACCCAGTACTTC. It yields the protein CASSKWTGETETQYF. The chain has TRBV7-8 and TRBJ2-5, with 9 bases identical to TRBD1. V was pared by 5 bases and J by 5 bases, with 9 bases of the junction left unmatched. There are 15 residues in the CDR3. Germline values: CDR1 SGHVS, CDR2 FQNEAQ.